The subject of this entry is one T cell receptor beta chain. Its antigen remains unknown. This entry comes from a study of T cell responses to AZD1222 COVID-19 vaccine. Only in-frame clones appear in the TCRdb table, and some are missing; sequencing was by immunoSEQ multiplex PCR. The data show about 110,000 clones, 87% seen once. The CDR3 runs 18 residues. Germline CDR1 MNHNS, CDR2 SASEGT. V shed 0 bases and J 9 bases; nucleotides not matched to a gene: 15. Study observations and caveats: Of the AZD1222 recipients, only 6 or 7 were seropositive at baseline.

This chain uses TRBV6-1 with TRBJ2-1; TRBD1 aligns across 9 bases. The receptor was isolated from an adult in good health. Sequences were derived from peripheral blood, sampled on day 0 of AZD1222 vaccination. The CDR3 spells CASSEAHPGDRVRGEQFF. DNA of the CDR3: TGTGCCAGCAGTGAAGCACACCCGGGGGACAGGGTAAGGGGTGAGCAGTTCTTC.